These 20 T cell receptor beta chains were all obtained from the same sample, sequenced in a study of shared clonotypes between healthy human individuals. The repertoire was sequenced with immunoSEQ multiplex PCR; TCRdb's copy has only in-frame clones and lacks some. The repertoire includes approximately 980,000 clones, over 60% of them detected once, and approximately 1.5% sits in the top ten. The sequenced material came from memory CD4+ T cells sorted from blood. Subset denoted: CD45RA-negative fraction. The receptors derive from a man younger than 35 in good health.

V gene TRBV28 combines with J gene TRBJ1-5; tentative D call: TRBD1 (6 bases). V shed 6 bases and J shed 7 bases, with 13 bases lying between them. Germline V gene lookup returns CDR1 MDHEN and CDR2 SYDVKM. The CDR3 is 13 residues long. The DNA of the CDR3 is TGTGCCAGCAGGTTACAGGGCGGACAGCCCCAGCATTTT. It encodes CASRLQGGQPQHF.

To note about this clone: Other DNA sequences in this specimen translate into the identical CDR3. V is TRBV10-1 and J is TRBJ2-7, with TRBD1 as a possible D gene (6 bases). The ends were cut back, 0 bases at V and 7 bases at J, with 10 bases in the middle. Germline V gene lookup returns CDR1 WNHNN and CDR2 SYGVQD (reference sequence). The CDR3 sequence is 13 residues long. This CDR3 is CASSESRQGEQYF. As DNA, the CDR3 is TGCGCCAGCAGTGAGTCCAGGCAGGGGGAGCAGTACTTC.

The CDR3 region has the DNA TGCGCCAGCAGCCAAGAAGGAATCCCTAATTCACCCCTCCACTTT. Residues: CASSQEGIPNSPLHF. The chain uses TRBV4-1 and TRBJ1-6; D ambiguous. CDR1 is MGHRA, CDR2 YSYEKL, per germline. CDR3 length: 15 residues. Trimming stripped 0 bases from V and 6 bases from J, with 9 bases between.

V is TRBV5-1 and J is TRBJ2-7; D could derive from TRBD1 or TRBD2 (5 bases each). This CDR3 is built from 14 residues. Germline CDR1 is SGHRS and CDR2 is YFSETQ. V lost 2 bases and J lost 7, with 16 bases in between. The CDR3 loop reads CASSLSWTGGEQYF. The DNA for the CDR3 is TGCGCCAGCAGCTTATCTTGGACTGGGGGAGAGCAGTACTTC.

The V and J genes are TRBV14 and TRBJ2-5; 7 nucleotides line up with TRBD1. The CDR3 is 14 amino acids. V was pared by 3 bases and J by 2 bases, with 3 bases of the junction left unmatched. Germline V gene data show CDR1 as SGHDN and CDR2 as FVKESK. The CDR3 nucleotides are TGTGCCAGCAGCCACAGGGGGATACAAGAGACCCAGTACTTC. Protein product: CASSHRGIQETQYF.

V gene TRBV6-1 combines with J gene TRBJ2-5; no firm D call. Trimming stripped 3 bases from V and 3 bases from J, with 8 bases between. Germline V gene sequence: CDR1 MNHNS, CDR2 SASEGT. The CDR3 runs 13 residues. This CDR3 reads CASSEFAKETQYF. In DNA form, the CDR3 reads TGTGCCAGCAGTGAGTTCGCTAAAGAGACCCAGTACTTC.

This clone has just a few counts. The chain is built from TRBV2 and TRBJ1-2; TRBD1 aligns across 7 bases. CDR3 length equals 11 residues. V lost 6 bases to trimming and J lost 13 bases; unmatched junction nucleotides: 8. Germline CDR1 and CDR2: SNHLY and FYNNEI. Here the CDR3 DNA reads TGTGCCAGCAGCCAACAGGGGTCCGGCACCTTC. The encoded protein is CASSQQGSGTF.

To note about this clone: A read error is possible here, since a much larger clone lies one base away. DNA of the CDR3: TGTGCCAGCAGCCCTAGACAGGGAAAGAACACTGAAGCTTTCTTT. It encodes CASSPRQGKNTEAFF. J is TRBJ1-1 and V is TRBV7-2, with 7 bases identical to TRBD1. Germline assignment: CDR1 SGHTA and CDR2 FQGNSA. This CDR3 comprises 15 residues. V dropped 5 bases and J dropped 1; count of bases not matched to a gene: 7.

At least ten counts were recorded for this clone. This chain uses TRBV7-9 with TRBJ2-7; 13 bases match TRBD2. The V segment lost 4 bases and the J segment 6 bases; nucleotides outside the gene matches: 6. There are 15 residues in the CDR3. CDR1 is SEHNR and CDR2 is FQNEAQ in the germline V gene (reference sequence). CDR3 residues: CASSSRLAGGLEQYF. The CDR3 DNA is TGTGCCAGCAGCTCCAGACTAGCGGGGGGCCTCGAGCAGTACTTC.

V gene TRBV27 combines with J gene TRBJ1-6; D not resolved. The germline V gene has CDR1 MNHEY and CDR2 SMNVEV (reference sequence). V lost 3 bases, J lost 6 bases, and 15 bases lay in between. The CDR3 loop spans 16 amino acids. Here the CDR3 DNA reads TGTGCCAGCAGTTTTCAACCGGATTTACTTAATTCACCCCTCCACTTT. It is translated as CASSFQPDLLNSPLHF.

This chain connects TRBV29-1 to TRBJ2-1; 7 bases align to TRBD1. After removal of 3 bases from V and 9 bases from J, the junction contained 8 bases not matched to a gene. In germline, CDR1 is SQVTM, CDR2 ANQGSEA. The CDR3 length is 13 residues. The CDR3 reads CSVDTGTAFEQFF. CDR3 DNA: TGCAGCGTTGATACCGGGACAGCTTTTGAGCAGTTCTTC.

The V and J genes are TRBV11-2 and TRBJ2-4; 10 bases agree with TRBD2. This CDR3 is built from 18 residues. CDR1 is SGHAT and CDR2 is FQNNGV in the germline V gene. Trimming took 2 bases from V and 0 from J; bases not matched to a gene: 7. The CDR3 spells CASSLRAGGDLAKNIQYF. The CDR3 coding sequence is TGTGCCAGCAGCTTAAGAGCGGGAGGGGACCTAGCCAAAAACATTCAGTACTTC.

This clone was observed a few times. The genes are TRBV4-1 and TRBJ1-4, with D possibly TRBD1 on 5 matching bases. Trimming shortened V by 0 bases and J by 4 bases, and 15 bases separated the two germline ends. The germline gives CDR1 MGHRA, CDR2 YSYEKL. The CDR3 length is 17 residues. As DNA, the CDR3 is TGCGCCAGCAGCCAAGAGGGATGGGGGGGGAATAATGAAAAACTGTTTTTT. This translates into CASSQEGWGGNNEKLFF.

The gene calls are TRBV9 and TRBJ2-3; 7 nucleotides line up with TRBD1. This CDR3 contains 14 residues. The junction had 7 bases not matched to a gene; V was cut back by 3 bases and J by 6 bases. The germline V gene encodes CDR1 SGDLS and CDR2 YYNGEE. The CDR3 loop reads CASSDSTRGDTQYF. The CDR3 region has the DNA TGTGCCAGCAGCGATTCGACCAGGGGGGATACGCAGTATTTT.

This chain links TRBV9 with TRBJ2-3, with D possibly being TRBD1 (5 bases). Trimming took off 4 bases at V and 0 bases at J, with 15 bases between the two ends. This CDR3 contains 16 residues. Germline loops: CDR1 SGDLS, CDR2 YYNGEE. CDR3 coding DNA: TGTGCCAGCAGCTCAACAGACAGTTCTAGCACAGATACGCAGTATTTT. Residues: CASSSTDSSSTDTQYF.

The V gene is TRBV11-2, the J gene TRBJ1-2, with unresolved D. The CDR3 is made up of 11 amino acids. Germline CDR1 is SGHAT and CDR2 is FQNNGV. V lost 5 bases and J 8 bases, leaving 9 bases between the germline ends. CDR3 in DNA: TGTGCCAGCAGCCCTGGACGCGGCTACACCTTC. This translates into CASSPGRGYTF.

J is TRBJ2-1 and V is TRBV5-6; 8 bases fit TRBD1. The V and J ends lost 6 bases and 5 bases, in that order; junction bases with no gene match: 7. The CDR3 sequence is 14 residues long. In germline, CDR1 is SGHDT, CDR2 YYEEEE. For the CDR3, the DNA is TGTGCCAGCAAAGGGGACAGGTTGGACAATGAGCAGTTCTTC. Encoded protein: CASKGDRLDNEQFF.

The chain joins TRBV4-3 to TRBJ1-6; TRBD1 agrees at 8 bases. Trimming took 0 bases from V and 7 from J; bases not matched to a gene: 8. Germline CDR1 is LGHNA and CDR2 is YSLEER. This CDR3 contains 17 residues. CDR3: CASSQEATDRDNSPLHF. DNA of the CDR3: TGCGCCAGCAGCCAAGAGGCGACGGACAGGGACAATTCACCCCTCCACTTT.

The rearrangement uses TRBV7-9 and TRBJ2-7; TRBD2 agrees at 12 bases. CDR1 and CDR2 from the germline V gene are SEHNR and FQNEAQ (reference sequence). The CDR3 covers 18 residues. V was pared by 4 bases and J by 2 bases, with 12 bases of the junction left unmatched. The CDR3 DNA follows: TGTGCCAGCAGCTCCGATCCTCTAGCGGGAGGGCTCCCCTACGAGCAGTACTTC. This encodes CASSSDPLAGGLPYEQYF. Looking up the rest from reference TRBV7-9 and TRBJ2-7 gives the full variable domain: DTGVSQNPRHKITKRGQNVTFRCDPISEHNRLYWYRQTLGQGPEFLTYFQNEAQLEKSRLLSDRFSAERPKGSFSTLEIQRTEQGDSAMYLCASSSDPLAGGLPYEQYFGPGTRLTVT.

V is TRBV7-6 and J is TRBJ2-2; no clear D. The CDR3 consists of 13 residues. V was trimmed by 6 bases and J by 10 bases, leaving 15 bases between them. Germline V gene data show CDR1 as SGHVS and CDR2 as FNYEAQ. CDR3 in amino acids: CASREIASLELFF. In DNA, the CDR3 is TGTGCCAGCAGGGAAATCGCCTCTTTGGAGCTGTTTTTT.